Here is one T cell receptor (beta chain) with its context. The authors' processing: Quantification of nucleated cells was approximated via reference gene primer amplification. TCRdb keeps only in-frame clones here, not all; method: immunoSEQ multiplex PCR. The D gene and trimming were derived from the DNA, and the V and J assignments and clone size from that table. The sample yields some 99,000 clones, approximately 82% seen once. The germline V gene encodes CDR1 SEHNR and CDR2 FQNEAQ (reference sequence). This CDR3 is built from 15 residues. Trimming removed 6 bases at V and 7 bases at J, with 18 bases between. This record comes from a study of blood T cell repertoires in COVID-19. Background on the study: COVID-19 samples from acute and convalescent phases originated in the United States, Italy and Spain. T cells, B-cell-depleted T cells, or PBMCs provided the cDNA or gDNA that served as material.

The V and J genes are TRBV7-9 and TRBJ1-4; D is unresolved. The clonotype comes from an elderly woman with active or convalescent COVID-19. Source material: peripheral blood. CDR3 protein: CASSPREVIAEKLFF. CDR3 coding DNA: TGTGCCAGCAGTCCTCGGGAGGTGATTGCTGAAAAACTGTTTTTT. The full variable domain, with the rest looked up from reference TRBV7-9 and TRBJ1-4, is DTGVSQNPRHKITKRGQNVTFRCDPISEHNRLYWYRQTLGQGPEFLTYFQNEAQLEKSRLLSDRFSAERPKGSFSTLEIQRTEQGDSAMYLCASSPREVIAEKLFFGSGTQLSVL.